This T cell receptor (beta chain) is from a study of OX40 agonist ivuxolimab in advanced cancers. Assay used: immunoSEQ multiplex PCR; TCRdb lists only in-frame clones, some missing. The table records almost 70,000 clones, about 80% of them present only once. Trimming at V came to 9 bases and at J to 3 bases, leaving 7 bases not matched to a gene. Germline lookup yields CDR1 LNHNV and CDR2 YYDKDF (reference sequence). The CDR3 totals 15 residues. The receptor was isolated from an adult with an advanced solid tumor such as melanoma, head and neck, liver or kidney cancer. The chain combines TRBV15 with TRBJ1-4; TRBD1 aligns across 10 bases. The sequences come from CD4+ or CD8+ T cells sorted from blood, collected in a trial of the OX40 agonist ivuxolimab. The CDR3 nucleotides are TGTGCCACAAGGACAGGGGGGGGCTCTAATGAAAAACTGTTTTTT. Encoded protein: CATRTGGGSNEKLFF.